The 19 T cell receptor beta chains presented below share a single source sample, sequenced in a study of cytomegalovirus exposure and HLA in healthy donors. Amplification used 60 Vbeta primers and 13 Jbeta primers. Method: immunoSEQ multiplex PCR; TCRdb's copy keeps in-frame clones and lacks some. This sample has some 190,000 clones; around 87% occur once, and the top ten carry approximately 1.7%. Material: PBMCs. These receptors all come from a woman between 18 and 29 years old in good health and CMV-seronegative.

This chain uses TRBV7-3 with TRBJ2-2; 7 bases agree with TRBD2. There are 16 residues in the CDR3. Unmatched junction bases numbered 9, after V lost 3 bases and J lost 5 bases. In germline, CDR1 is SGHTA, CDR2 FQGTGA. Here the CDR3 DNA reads TGTGCCAGCAGCTTCCGGGGGAGGGCCAATACCGGGGAGCTGTTTTTT. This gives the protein CASSFRGRANTGELFF.

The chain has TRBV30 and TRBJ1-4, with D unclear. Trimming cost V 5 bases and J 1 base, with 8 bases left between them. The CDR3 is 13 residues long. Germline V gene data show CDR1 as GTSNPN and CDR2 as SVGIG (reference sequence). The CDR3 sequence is CAWSTGTNEKLFF. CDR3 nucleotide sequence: TGTGCCTGGTCTACCGGAACTAATGAAAAACTGTTTTTT.

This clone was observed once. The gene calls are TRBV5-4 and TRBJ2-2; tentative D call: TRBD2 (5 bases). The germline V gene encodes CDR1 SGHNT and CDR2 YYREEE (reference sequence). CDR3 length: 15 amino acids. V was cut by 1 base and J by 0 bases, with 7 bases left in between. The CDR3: CASSLPGTNTGELFF. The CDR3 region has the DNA TGTGCCAGCAGCTTGCCGGGAACGAACACCGGGGAGCTGTTTTTT. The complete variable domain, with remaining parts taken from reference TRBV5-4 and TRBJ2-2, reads ETGVTQSPTHLIKTRGQQVTLRCSSQSGHNTVSWYQQALGQGPQFIFQYYREEENGRGNFPPRFSGLQFPNYSSELNVNALELDDSALYLCASSLPGTNTGELFFGEGSRLTVL.

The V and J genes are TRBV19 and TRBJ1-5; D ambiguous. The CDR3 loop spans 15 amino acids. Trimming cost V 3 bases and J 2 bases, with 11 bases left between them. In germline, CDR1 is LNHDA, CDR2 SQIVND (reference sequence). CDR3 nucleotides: TGTGCCAGTAGTATCGAGACACACGGCAATCAGCCCCAGCATTTT. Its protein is CASSIETHGNQPQHF.

CDR3 sequence reads: CASSRGDSSIAYGYTF. CDR3 in DNA: TGTGCCAGTAGTAGGGGGGACAGTAGTATCGCCTATGGCTACACCTTC. The chain employs TRBV19 and TRBJ1-2; 7 nucleotides agree with TRBD1. The trim removed 4 bases at V and 4 bases at J, leaving 12 bases unmatched. The CDR3 runs to 16 residues. CDR1 is LNHDA, CDR2 SQIVND, per germline (reference sequence).

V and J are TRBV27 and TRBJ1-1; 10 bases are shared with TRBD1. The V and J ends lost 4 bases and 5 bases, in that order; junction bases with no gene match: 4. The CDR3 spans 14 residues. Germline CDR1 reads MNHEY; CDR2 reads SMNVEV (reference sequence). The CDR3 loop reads CASSSDRGWTEAFF. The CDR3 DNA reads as TGTGCCAGCAGTTCGGACAGGGGGTGGACTGAAGCTTTCTTT.

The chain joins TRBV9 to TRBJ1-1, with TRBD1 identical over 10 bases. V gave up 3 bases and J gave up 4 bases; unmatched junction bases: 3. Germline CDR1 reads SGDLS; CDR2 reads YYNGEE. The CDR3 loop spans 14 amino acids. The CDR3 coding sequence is TGTGCCAGCAGCGACGGACAGGGGGGCACTGAAGCTTTCTTT. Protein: CASSDGQGGTEAFF. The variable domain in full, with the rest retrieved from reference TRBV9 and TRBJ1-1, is DSGVTQTPKHLITATGQRVTLRCSPRSGDLSVYWYQQSLDQGLQFLIQYYNGEERAKGNILERFSAQQFPDLHSELNLSSLELGDSALYFCASSDGQGGTEAFFGQGTRLTVV.

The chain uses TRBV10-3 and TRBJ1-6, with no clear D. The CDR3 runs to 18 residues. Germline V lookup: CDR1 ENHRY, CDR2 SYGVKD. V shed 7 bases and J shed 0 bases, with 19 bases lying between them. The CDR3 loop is CAITLILQNLSYNSPLHF. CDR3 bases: TGTGCCATCACCCTTATCTTACAAAACCTCTCCTATAATTCACCCCTCCACTTT.

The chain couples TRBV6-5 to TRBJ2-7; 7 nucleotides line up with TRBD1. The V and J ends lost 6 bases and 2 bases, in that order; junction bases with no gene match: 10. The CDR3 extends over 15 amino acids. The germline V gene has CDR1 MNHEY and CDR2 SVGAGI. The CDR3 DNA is TGTGCCAGCAGAGCTACAGGGGTCGCTACCTACGAGCAGTACTTC. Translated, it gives CASRATGVATYEQYF.

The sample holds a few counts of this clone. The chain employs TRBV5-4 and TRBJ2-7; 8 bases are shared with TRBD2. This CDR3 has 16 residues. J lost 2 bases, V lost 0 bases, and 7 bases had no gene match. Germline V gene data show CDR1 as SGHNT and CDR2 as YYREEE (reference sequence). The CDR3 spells CASSLAGRGVTYEQYF. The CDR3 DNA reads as TGTGCCAGCAGCTTGGCGGGGCGGGGGGTTACCTACGAGCAGTACTTC.

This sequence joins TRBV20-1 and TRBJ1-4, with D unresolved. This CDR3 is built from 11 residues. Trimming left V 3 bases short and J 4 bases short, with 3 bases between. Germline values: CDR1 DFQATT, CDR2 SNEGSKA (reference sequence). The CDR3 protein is CSASYNEKLFF. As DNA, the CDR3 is TGCAGTGCTAGCTATAATGAAAAACTGTTTTTT.

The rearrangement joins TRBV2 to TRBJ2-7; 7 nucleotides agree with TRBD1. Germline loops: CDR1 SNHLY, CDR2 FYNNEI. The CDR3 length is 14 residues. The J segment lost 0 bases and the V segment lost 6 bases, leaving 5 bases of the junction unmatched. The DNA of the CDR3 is TGTGCCAGCAGAGGACAGGCCGACTCCTACGAGCAGTACTTC. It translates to CASRGQADSYEQYF.

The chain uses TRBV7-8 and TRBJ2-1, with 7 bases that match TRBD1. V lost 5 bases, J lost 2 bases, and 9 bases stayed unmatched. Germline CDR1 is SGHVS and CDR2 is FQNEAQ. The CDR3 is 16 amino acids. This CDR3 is CASSGRQGDPYNEQFF. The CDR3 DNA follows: TGTGCCAGCAGCGGGAGACAGGGTGACCCCTACAATGAGCAGTTCTTC.

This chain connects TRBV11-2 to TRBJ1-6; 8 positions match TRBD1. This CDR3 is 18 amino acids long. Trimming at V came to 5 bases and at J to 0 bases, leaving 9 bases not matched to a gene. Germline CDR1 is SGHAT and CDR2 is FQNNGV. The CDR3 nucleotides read TGTGCCAGCAGCCAAGGACAGGGTGGGAGCTCCTATAATTCACCCCTCCACTTT. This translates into CASSQGQGGSSYNSPLHF.

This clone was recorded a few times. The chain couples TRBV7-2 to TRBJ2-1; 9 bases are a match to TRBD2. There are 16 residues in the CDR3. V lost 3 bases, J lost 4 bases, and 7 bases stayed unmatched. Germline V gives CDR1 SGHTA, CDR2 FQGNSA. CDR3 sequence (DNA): TGTGCCAGCAGCTTCTTCTCAGCGGGGGGTTACAATGAGCAGTTCTTC. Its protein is CASSFFSAGGYNEQFF. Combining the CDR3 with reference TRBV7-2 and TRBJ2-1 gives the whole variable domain GAGVSQSPSNKVTEKGKDVELRCDPISGHTALYWYRQSLGQGLEFLIYFQGNSAPDKSGLPSDRFSAERTGGSVSTLTIQRTQQEDSAVYLCASSFFSAGGYNEQFFGPGTRLTVL.

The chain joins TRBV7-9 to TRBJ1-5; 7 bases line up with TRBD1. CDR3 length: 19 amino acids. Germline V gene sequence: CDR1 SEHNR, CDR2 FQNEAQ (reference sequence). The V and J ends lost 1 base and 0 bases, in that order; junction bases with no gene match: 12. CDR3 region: CASSLGVPTGFVSNQPQHF. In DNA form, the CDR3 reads TGTGCCAGCAGCTTAGGGGTCCCGACAGGGTTCGTTAGCAATCAGCCCCAGCATTTT.

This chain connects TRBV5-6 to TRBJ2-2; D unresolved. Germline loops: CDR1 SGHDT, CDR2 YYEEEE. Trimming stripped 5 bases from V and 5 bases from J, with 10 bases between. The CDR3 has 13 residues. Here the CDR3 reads CASSFGATGELFF. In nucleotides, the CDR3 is TGTGCCAGCAGTTTTGGAGCGACCGGGGAGCTGTTTTTT.

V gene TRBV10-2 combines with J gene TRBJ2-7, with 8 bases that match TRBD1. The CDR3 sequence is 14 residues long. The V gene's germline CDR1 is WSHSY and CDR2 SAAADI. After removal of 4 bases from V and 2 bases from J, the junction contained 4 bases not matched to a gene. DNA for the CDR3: TGCGCCAGCAGTGGTACAGGGGGGACCTACGAGCAGTACTTC. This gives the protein CASSGTGGTYEQYF.

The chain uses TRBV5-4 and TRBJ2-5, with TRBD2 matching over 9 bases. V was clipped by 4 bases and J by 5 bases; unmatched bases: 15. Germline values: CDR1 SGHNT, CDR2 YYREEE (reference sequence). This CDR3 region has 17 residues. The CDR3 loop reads CASSQFGAGGEGETQYF. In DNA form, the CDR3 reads TGTGCCAGCAGCCAGTTCGGGGCGGGAGGGGAGGGTGAGACCCAGTACTTC. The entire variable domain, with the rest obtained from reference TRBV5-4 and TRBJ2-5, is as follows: ETGVTQSPTHLIKTRGQQVTLRCSSQSGHNTVSWYQQALGQGPQFIFQYYREEENGRGNFPPRFSGLQFPNYSSELNVNALELDDSALYLCASSQFGAGGEGETQYFGPGTRLLVL.